Listed below are T cell receptor beta chains from one sample, sequenced in a study of glioma-infiltrating T cells after dendritic cell vaccination. Here immunoSEQ multiplex PCR was the method, and the copy in TCRdb shows in-frame clones only, minus some. The sample contains tens of thousands of clones, roughly 80% of which appear only once. Sequencing used blood, obtained after dendritic cell vaccination. Receptors were obtained from a human donor with glioblastoma. Each CDR3 is given with its conserved first and last residue. The order of the fields is CDR3 DNA, CDR3 protein, clone size, CDR3 length, J gene, V gene, D gene. The D gene is left open where the match is weak. A clone size is listed for some rows: how often the clone was seen (once, few, many), or a class if it is expanded.

DNA: TGTGCCAGTAGTTCCCTGGGACAGAGCAATCAGCCCCAGCATTTT; CDR3: CASSSLGQSNQPQHF; size: -; length: 15; J: TRBJ1-5; V: TRBV19; D: TRBD1
DNA: TGTGCCAGCAGTGAGGGCCCCTATAATTCACCCCTCCACTTT; CDR3: CASSEGPYNSPLHF; size: -; length: 14; J: TRBJ1-6; V: TRBV6-1; D: -
DNA: TGTGCCAGCAGCACCCAGGACAGGGGGAGTTCTAGGGAGCTGTTTTTT; CDR3: CASSTQDRGSSRELFF; size: -; length: 16; J: TRBJ2-2; V: TRBV7-9; D: TRBD1
DNA: TGTGCCAGCAGTCAATCCATCGACACAAGCACTGAAGCTTTCTTT; CDR3: CASSQSIDTSTEAFF; size: -; length: 15; J: TRBJ1-1; V: TRBV6-5; D: -
DNA: TGTGCCAGCTTTTCCCTAAGGGACAGGGGGAACTATGGCTACACCTTC; CDR3: CASFSLRDRGNYGYTF; size: -; length: 16; J: TRBJ1-2; V: TRBV2; D: TRBD1
DNA: TGTGCCAGCAGACTGTTACAGGGGGAGGTAACTGAAGCTTTCTTT; CDR3: CASRLLQGEVTEAFF; size: -; length: 15; J: TRBJ1-1; V: TRBV6-8; D: TRBD1
DNA: TGTGCCACCAGCAGAGATCTTGGCTCCTCTGGAAACACCATATATTTT; CDR3: CATSRDLGSSGNTIYF; size: -; length: 16; J: TRBJ1-3; V: TRBV15; D: -
DNA: TGTGCCAGCAGCGCCAGGGGAAGGGGTGCGGACAGGTGGAACTATGGCTACACCTTC; CDR3: CASSARGRGADRWNYGYTF; size: -; length: 19; J: TRBJ1-2; V: TRBV7-9; D: TRBD1
DNA: TGTGCCAGCGGACGGGGAGGCACTGAAGCTTTCTTT; CDR3: CASGRGGTEAFF; size: once; length: 12; J: TRBJ1-1; V: TRBV6-6; D: -
DNA: TGTGCCAGCAGCTACGGGACAGGGAGACAAGAGACCCAGTACTTC; CDR3: CASSYGTGRQETQYF; size: -; length: 15; J: TRBJ2-5; V: TRBV11-2; D: TRBD1
DNA: TGTGCCTGGAGTGGACCGGGACAGGGGGCGTCACAGTACTTC; CDR3: CAWSGPGQGASQYF; size: -; length: 14; J: TRBJ2-7; V: TRBV30; D: TRBD1